This record looks at one TCR beta chain sequence and its context. As yet, its antigen is unknown. This specimen belongs to a study of Ad26.COV2.S vaccination and SARS-CoV-2 variants. The study, taken as a whole, reports: The study found similar non-spike TCR breadth in vaccine and placebo recipients.

Sample treatment: around 19 received Ad26.COV2.S at low or high dose, single or two shots; about 5 received placebo; per-sample allocation not given. Sampling was performed 63 days after the first vaccine or placebo injection. Profiling relied on immunoSEQ multiplex PCR, and the TCRdb table lists in-frame clones only, not all of them. The profile shows approximately 420,000 clones, 88% of them singletons. CDR1 is SGHRS and CDR2 is YFSETQ in the germline V gene. This CDR3 spans 13 amino acids. Between the trimmed V and J ends, which lost 4 bases and 7 bases, there was a span of 14 bases. The sequencing here drew on peripheral blood, taken in a trial of Ad26.COV2.S vaccine versus placebo. This TCR was sampled from a person between 18 and 65 years old who received the Ad26.COV2.S COVID-19 vaccine or a placebo. This chain connects TRBV5-1 to TRBJ1-1; maybe TRBD1 (6 bases). The CDR3 DNA sequence: TGCGCCAGCAGCCAGGACAGTCCCCTTGAAGCTTTCTTT. This encodes CASSQDSPLEAFF.